A single sample is the source of the 22 T cell receptor beta chains below, sequenced in a study of post-analysis software for immune sequencing data. Study findings and constraints: There were a few TRBV segments more frequent in patients than controls, and TRBV5-6, TRBV5-1 and TRBV20-1 were among them.

Each TCR beta cDNA library carried unique molecular identifiers. TCRdb used MiXCR to reprocess the PCR reads, holding one entry per CDR3 protein. The data contain about 500,000 distinct CDR3 sequences, roughly 45% of them singletons. Their target antigens are unknown. The material sequenced was blood. The receptors stem from a girl aged 5-17 years with multiple sclerosis.

The chain combines TRBV4-1 with TRBJ1-1; TRBD1 matches at 8 bases. This CDR3 region has 15 residues. V shed 1 base and J 5 bases; nucleotides not matched to a gene: 6. Germline V gene lookup returns CDR1 MGHRA and CDR2 YSYEKL. CDR3: CASSQGDRSGTEAFF. CDR3 sequence (DNA): TGCGCCAGCAGCCAAGGGGACAGGTCGGGAACTGAAGCTTTCTTT.

To note about this clonotype: The junction shows a germline mismatch at one end, possibly a read error. The V gene is TRBV20-1, the J gene TRBJ2-7; D remains unclear. Germline V gene sequence: CDR1 DFQATT, CDR2 SNEGSKA (reference sequence). The CDR3 extends over 12 amino acids. CDR3 in DNA: TGCGGTGCTAGTTACAGAGCCTACGAGCAGTACTTC. It is translated as CGASYRAYEQYF.

The chain is built from TRBV20-1 and TRBJ2-3, with D hard to call. This CDR3 has 13 residues. Trimming removed 0 bases at V and 3 bases at J, with 7 bases between. The germline V gene encodes CDR1 DFQATT and CDR2 SNEGSKA (reference sequence). CDR3: CSAREVVTDTQYF. The CDR3 DNA is TGCAGTGCTAGAGAAGTCGTAACAGATACGCAGTATTTT.

The rearrangement uses TRBV6-5 and TRBJ1-2, with 7 bases fitting TRBD1. The ends lost 6 bases at V and 4 bases at J; junction bases unmatched: 11. CDR3 size: 15 residues. Germline CDR1 is MNHEY and CDR2 is SVGAGI. The CDR3 DNA follows: TGTGCCAGCAGCATCGAAGGGGGCTATAGCTATGGCTACACCTTC. It codes for CASSIEGGYSYGYTF.

The V and J genes are TRBV12-3 or TRBV12-4 and TRBJ2-3; unclear D gene. This CDR3 has 15 residues. Trimming took 1 base from V and 0 from J, leaving 8 bases between them. As DNA, the CDR3 is TGTGCCAGCAGTTTAGAGTCGGAGAGCACAGATACGCAGTATTTT. It is translated as CASSLESESTDTQYF.

This rearrangement joins TRBV5-1 to TRBJ2-3, with D hard to call. CDR3 length: 14 residues. The V gene lost 4 bases and the J gene lost 4 bases, with 13 bases spanning the gap. Germline loops: CDR1 SGHRS, CDR2 YFSETQ. CDR3 bases: TGCGCCAGCAGCCCATTTTTGGCTTCAGATACGCAGTATTTT. Translating gives CASSPFLASDTQYF.

This sequence joins TRBV3-1 and TRBJ1-2; no definite D call. Deletions cut 4 bases from V and 2 bases from J, with 11 bases between. Germline V gene data show CDR1 as LGHDT and CDR2 as YNNKEL (reference sequence). This CDR3 region has 14 residues. The CDR3 DNA is TGTGCCAGCAGCCCCAACGTAGAAAACTATGGCTACACCTTC. It yields the protein CASSPNVENYGYTF.

The rearrangement uses TRBV27 and TRBJ2-4, with TRBD2 as a possible D gene (5 bases). There are 14 residues in the CDR3. With 4 bases removed from V and 5 bases from J, the gap between germline ends came to 12 bases. CDR1 is MNHEY, CDR2 SMNVEV, per germline (reference sequence). The CDR3 DNA reads as TGTGCCAGCAGTTCCCGACTAAGCCAAAACATTCAGTACTTC. Its translation: CASSSRLSQNIQYF.

This chain joins TRBV13 and TRBJ2-1; TRBD2 matches 9 bases. Trimming at V came to 4 bases and at J to 2 bases, leaving 3 bases not matched to a gene. The CDR3 has 15 amino acids. The germline CDR1 and CDR2 sequences are PRHDT and FYEKMQ (reference sequence). DNA of the CDR3: TGTGCCAGCAGCTCTAGACTAGCGGCCTACAATGAGCAGTTCTTC. Translating gives CASSSRLAAYNEQFF.

The chain joins TRBV5-6 to TRBJ2-3; 8 bases agree with TRBD2. V trimming: 0 bases; J trimming: 3 bases; junction bases outside the gene matches: 3. The CDR3 covers 15 residues. Germline assignment: CDR1 SGHDT and CDR2 YYEEEE. The CDR3 sequence is CASSLGLATTDTQYF. The DNA for the CDR3 is TGTGCCAGCAGCTTGGGACTAGCGACTACAGATACGCAGTATTTT.

This clonotype has a single count. The CDR3 spells CASSLIPGQALYGYTF. CDR3 coding DNA: TGTGCCAGCAGCTTAATACCGGGACAGGCGCTCTATGGCTACACCTTC. This sequence joins TRBV7-3 and TRBJ1-2; TRBD1 matches at 8 bases. With V trimmed by 1 base and J by 4 bases, 8 bases remained unmatched. The germline V gene has CDR1 SGHTA and CDR2 FQGTGA. The CDR3 has 16 residues.

This clonotype was counted many times. The chain joins TRBV12-3 or TRBV12-4 to TRBJ2-1, with 8 nucleotides matching TRBD1. The V and J ends lost 6 bases and 10 bases, in that order; junction bases with no gene match: 2. The CDR3 is made up of 11 amino acids. The CDR3 region has the DNA TGTGCCAGCAGCCCAGGGGGCGAGCAGTTCTTC. Its translation is CASSPGGEQFF.

In the case of this clonotype: This may stem from a read error, because a much larger clone lies one nucleotide away. The chain joins TRBV5-1 to TRBJ2-1; 8 bases are a match to TRBD1. CDR1 SGHRS and CDR2 YFSETQ come from the germline V gene. The J segment lost 10 bases and the V segment lost 4 bases, leaving 16 bases of the junction unmatched. This CDR3 has 16 residues. The CDR3 loop reads CASSLQPGQETYEQFF. The CDR3 DNA reads as TGCGCCAGCAGCCTCCAACCGGGACAGGAGACCTACGAGCAGTTCTTC.

The rearrangement uses TRBV5-8 and TRBJ1-2, with unresolved D. In germline, CDR1 is SGHTS, CDR2 YDEGEE. The length of the CDR3 is 12 residues. V was shortened by 4 bases and J by 5 bases, with 9 bases between the two germline ends. CDR3 sequence reads: CASSRDPYGYTF. Written as DNA, the CDR3 is TGTGCCAGCAGCCGAGACCCGTATGGCTACACCTTC.

This chain links TRBV12-3 or TRBV12-4 with TRBJ1-5, with unresolved D. V was cut by 3 bases and J by 3 bases, with 12 bases left in between. This CDR3 has 15 amino acids. CDR3 amino acids: CASSFKGFLNQPQHF. CDR3 bases: TGTGCCAGCAGTTTCAAAGGATTTCTCAATCAGCCCCAGCATTTT.

The gene calls are TRBV9 and TRBJ2-2, with TRBD2 matching over 12 bases. V was pared by 4 bases and J by 4 bases, with 11 bases of the junction left unmatched. The CDR3 is 18 residues long. Germline CDR1 SGDLS, CDR2 YYNGEE. CDR3 sequence: CASSHSQRTSGTTGELFF. In nucleotides, the CDR3 is TGTGCCAGCAGCCACAGCCAGAGGACTAGCGGGACCACCGGGGAGCTGTTTTTT. The variable domain in full, completed from reference TRBV9 and TRBJ2-2, reads DSGVTQTPKHLITATGQRVTLRCSPRSGDLSVYWYQQSLDQGLQFLIQYYNGEERAKGNILERFSAQQFPDLHSELNLSSLELGDSALYFCASSHSQRTSGTTGELFFGEGSRLTVL.

This clonotype has just a few counts. The chain uses TRBV28 and TRBJ2-1; D gene unclear. The germline V gene has CDR1 MDHEN and CDR2 SYDVKM. With 6 bases removed from V and 10 bases from J, the gap between germline ends came to 22 bases. This CDR3 spans 15 amino acids. The CDR3 loop is CASRTPLGAIGEQFF. Here the CDR3 DNA reads TGTGCCAGCAGGACCCCCCTCGGAGCAATCGGGGAGCAGTTCTTC.

CDR3 in amino acids: CASSQSVEAFF. CDR3 nucleotides: TGTGCCAGCAGCCAATCAGTTGAAGCTTTCTTT. The chain carries TRBV14 and TRBJ1-1; no clear D gene. Looked up from germline, CDR1 is SGHDN and CDR2 is FVKESK. The CDR3 extends over 11 amino acids. Trimming left V 2 bases short and J 7 bases short, with 5 bases between. The variable domain in full, with the rest retrieved from reference TRBV14 and TRBJ1-1, is EAGVTQFPSHSVIEKGQTVTLRCDPISGHDNLYWYRRVMGKEIKFLLHFVKESKQDESGMPNNRFLAERTGGTYSTLKVQPAELEDSGVYFCASSQSVEAFFGQGTRLTVV.

The chain recombines TRBV20-1 with TRBJ2-7, with 7 bases identical to TRBD1. J was trimmed by 2 bases and V by 2 bases; bases with no gene match: 3. The CDR3 extends over 13 amino acids. Germline V gives CDR1 DFQATT, CDR2 SNEGSKA (reference sequence). CDR3 bases: TGCAGTGCTAGAAAGGGGACAGCCTACGAGCAGTACTTC. As protein: CSARKGTAYEQYF.

This chain connects TRBV29-1 to TRBJ1-1; D unresolved. V was cut by 4 bases and J by 6 bases, with 12 bases left in between. CDR3 size: 12 residues. Looked up from germline, CDR1 is SQVTM and CDR2 is ANQGSEA. The CDR3 region is CSVAPGNAEAFF. The CDR3 coding sequence is TGCAGCGTTGCCCCGGGTAACGCTGAAGCTTTCTTT.

In DNA form, the CDR3 reads TGTGCCAGCAGTTACAAGACAGGGGGTTCGTACGAGCAGTACTTC. The encoded protein is CASSYKTGGSYEQYF. The chain recombines TRBV6-2 or TRBV6-3 with TRBJ2-7; 9 bases fit TRBD1. CDR1 is MNHEY and CDR2 is SVGEGT in the germline V gene. Germline trimming cut 2 bases from V and 4 bases from J; bases unmatched to any gene: 6. The CDR3 contains 15 residues.

The chain is built from TRBV18 and TRBJ1-1; TRBD1 is a possible D gene (6 bases). Germline V gives CDR1 KGHSH, CDR2 LQKENI. The CDR3 covers 14 residues. V lost 3 bases to trimming and J lost 1 base, with 9 bases between them. The DNA of the CDR3 is TGTGCCAGCTCACCCCGGACAGAGAACACTGAAGCTTTCTTT. Amino acids: CASSPRTENTEAFF.